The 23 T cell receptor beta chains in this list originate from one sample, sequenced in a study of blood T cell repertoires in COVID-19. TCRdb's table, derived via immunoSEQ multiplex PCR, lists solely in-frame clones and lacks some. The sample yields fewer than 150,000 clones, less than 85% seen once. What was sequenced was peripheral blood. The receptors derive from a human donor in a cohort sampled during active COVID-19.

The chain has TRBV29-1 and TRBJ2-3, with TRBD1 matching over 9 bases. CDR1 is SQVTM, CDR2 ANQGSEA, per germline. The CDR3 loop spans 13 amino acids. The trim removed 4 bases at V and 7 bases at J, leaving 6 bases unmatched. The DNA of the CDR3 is TGCAGCGTTGTGACAGGGGGTAATTATACGCAGTATTTT. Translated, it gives CSVVTGGNYTQYF.

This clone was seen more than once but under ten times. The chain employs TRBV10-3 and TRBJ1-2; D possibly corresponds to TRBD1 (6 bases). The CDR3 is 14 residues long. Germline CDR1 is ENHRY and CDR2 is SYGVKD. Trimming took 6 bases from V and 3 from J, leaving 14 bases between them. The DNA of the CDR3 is TGTGCCATCAGCCCGGGGGGGCGCGACTATGGCTACACCTTC. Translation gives CAISPGGRDYGYTF.

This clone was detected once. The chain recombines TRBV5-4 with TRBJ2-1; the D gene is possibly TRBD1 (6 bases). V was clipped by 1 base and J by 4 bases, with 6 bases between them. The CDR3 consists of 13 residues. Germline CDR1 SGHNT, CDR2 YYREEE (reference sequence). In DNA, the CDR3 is TGTGCCAGCAGCTTGCAGGGGTACAATGAGCAGTTCTTC. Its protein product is CASSLQGYNEQFF.

CDR3 sequence reads: CASSAAGNTIYF. In DNA, the CDR3 is TGTGCCAGCAGTGCGGCTGGAAACACCATATATTTT. J is TRBJ1-3 and V is TRBV2; unclear D gene. Germline V CDR1 and CDR2: SNHLY, FYNNEI. CDR3 size: 12 residues. Trimming pared 4 bases from V and 2 bases from J, leaving 3 bases between.

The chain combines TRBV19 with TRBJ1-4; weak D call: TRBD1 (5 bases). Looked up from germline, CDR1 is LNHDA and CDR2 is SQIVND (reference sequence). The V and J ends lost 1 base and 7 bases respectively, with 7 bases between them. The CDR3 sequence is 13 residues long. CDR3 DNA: TGTGCCAGTAGTATAGGCGGGGGTGAAAAACTGTTTTTT. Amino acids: CASSIGGGEKLFF.

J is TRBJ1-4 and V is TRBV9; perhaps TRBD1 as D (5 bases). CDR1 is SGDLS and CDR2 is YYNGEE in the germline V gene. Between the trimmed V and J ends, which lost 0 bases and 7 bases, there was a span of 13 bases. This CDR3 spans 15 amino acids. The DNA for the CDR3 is TGTGCCAGCAGCGTAGTGGGTCAGGGTGGTGAAAAACTGTTTTTT. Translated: CASSVVGQGGEKLFF.

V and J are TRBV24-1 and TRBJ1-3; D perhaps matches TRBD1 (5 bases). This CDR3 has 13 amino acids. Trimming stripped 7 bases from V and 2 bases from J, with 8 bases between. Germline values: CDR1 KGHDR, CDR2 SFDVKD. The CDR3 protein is CATSTGPGNTIYF. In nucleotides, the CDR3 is TGTGCCACCAGCACAGGCCCTGGAAACACCATATATTTT.

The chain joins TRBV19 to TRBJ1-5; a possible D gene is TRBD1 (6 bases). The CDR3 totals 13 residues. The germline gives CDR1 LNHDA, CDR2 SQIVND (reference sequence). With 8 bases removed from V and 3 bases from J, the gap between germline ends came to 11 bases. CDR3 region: CASAQGPNQPQHF. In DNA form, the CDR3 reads TGTGCCAGTGCACAGGGTCCCAATCAGCCCCAGCATTTT.

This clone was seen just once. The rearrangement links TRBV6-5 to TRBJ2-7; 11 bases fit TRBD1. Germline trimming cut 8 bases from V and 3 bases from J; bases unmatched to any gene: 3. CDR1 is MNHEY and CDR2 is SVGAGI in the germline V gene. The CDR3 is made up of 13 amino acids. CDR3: CASGGTGGYEQYF. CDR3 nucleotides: TGTGCCAGCGGGGGGACAGGGGGCTACGAGCAGTACTTC.

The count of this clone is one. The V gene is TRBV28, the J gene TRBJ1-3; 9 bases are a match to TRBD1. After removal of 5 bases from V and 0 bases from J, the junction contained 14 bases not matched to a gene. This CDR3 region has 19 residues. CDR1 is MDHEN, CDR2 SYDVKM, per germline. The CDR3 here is CASSPDRGPMSLSGNTIYF. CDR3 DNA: TGTGCCAGCAGTCCGGACAGGGGCCCCATGTCCCTCTCTGGAAACACCATATATTTT.

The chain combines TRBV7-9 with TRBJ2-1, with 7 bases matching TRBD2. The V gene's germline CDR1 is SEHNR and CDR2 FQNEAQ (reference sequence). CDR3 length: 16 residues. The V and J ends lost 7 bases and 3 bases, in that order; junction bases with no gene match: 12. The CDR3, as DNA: TGTGCCAGCACCCCGGGGGAGGGAGGGCTCTACAATGAGCAGTTCTTC. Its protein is CASTPGEGGLYNEQFF.

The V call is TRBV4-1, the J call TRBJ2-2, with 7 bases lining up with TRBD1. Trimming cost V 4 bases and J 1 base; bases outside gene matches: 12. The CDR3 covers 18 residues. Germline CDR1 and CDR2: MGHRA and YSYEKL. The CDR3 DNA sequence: TGCGCCAGCAGCCGCTTGGGGGTCAGGACAGGGAACACCGGGGAGCTGTTTTTT. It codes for CASSRLGVRTGNTGELFF.

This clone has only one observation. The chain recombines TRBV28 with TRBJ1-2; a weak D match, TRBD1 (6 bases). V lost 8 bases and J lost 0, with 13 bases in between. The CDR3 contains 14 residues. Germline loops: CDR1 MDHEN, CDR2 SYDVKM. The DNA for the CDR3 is TGTGCCAGCGGGAGGGGGGAATCTAACTATGGCTACACCTTC. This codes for CASGRGESNYGYTF.

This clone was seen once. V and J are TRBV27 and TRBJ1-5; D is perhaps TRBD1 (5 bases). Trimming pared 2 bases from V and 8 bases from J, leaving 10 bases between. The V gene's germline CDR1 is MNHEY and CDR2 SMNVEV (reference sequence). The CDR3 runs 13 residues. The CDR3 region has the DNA TGTGCCAGCAGTTTACAGGGTTGGAAGCCCCAGCATTTT. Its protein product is CASSLQGWKPQHF.

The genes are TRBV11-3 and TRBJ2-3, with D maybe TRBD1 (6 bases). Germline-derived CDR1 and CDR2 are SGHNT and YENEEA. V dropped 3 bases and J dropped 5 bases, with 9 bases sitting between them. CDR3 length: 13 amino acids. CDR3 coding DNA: TGTGCCAGCAGCTTCCTACAGGGAGATACGCAGTATTTT. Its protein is CASSFLQGDTQYF.

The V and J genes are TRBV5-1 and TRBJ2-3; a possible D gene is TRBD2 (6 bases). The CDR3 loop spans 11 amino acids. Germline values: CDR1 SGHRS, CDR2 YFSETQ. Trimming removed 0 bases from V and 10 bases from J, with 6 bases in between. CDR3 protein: CASSLGGAQYF. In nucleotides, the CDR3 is TGCGCCAGCAGCTTGGGGGGGGCGCAGTATTTT.

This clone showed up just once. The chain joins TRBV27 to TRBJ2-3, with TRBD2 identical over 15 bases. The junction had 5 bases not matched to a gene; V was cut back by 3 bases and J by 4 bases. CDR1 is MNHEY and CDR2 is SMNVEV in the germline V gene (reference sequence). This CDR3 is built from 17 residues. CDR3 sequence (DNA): TGTGCCAGCAGTTTCGGACTAGCGGGGGGGCCCGCAGATACGCAGTATTTT. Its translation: CASSFGLAGGPADTQYF.

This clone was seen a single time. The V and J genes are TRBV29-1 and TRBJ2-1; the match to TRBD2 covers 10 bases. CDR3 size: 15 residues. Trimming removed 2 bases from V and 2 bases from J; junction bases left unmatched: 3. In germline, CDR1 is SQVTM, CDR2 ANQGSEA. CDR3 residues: CSVELAGVPYNEQFF. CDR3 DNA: TGCAGCGTTGAACTAGCGGGGGTCCCCTACAATGAGCAGTTCTTC.

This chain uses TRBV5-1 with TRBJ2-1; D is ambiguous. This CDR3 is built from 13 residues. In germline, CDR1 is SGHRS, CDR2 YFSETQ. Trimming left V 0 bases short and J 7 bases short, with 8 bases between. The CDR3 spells CASSLDYPNEQFF. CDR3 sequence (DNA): TGCGCCAGCAGCTTGGACTATCCAAATGAGCAGTTCTTC.

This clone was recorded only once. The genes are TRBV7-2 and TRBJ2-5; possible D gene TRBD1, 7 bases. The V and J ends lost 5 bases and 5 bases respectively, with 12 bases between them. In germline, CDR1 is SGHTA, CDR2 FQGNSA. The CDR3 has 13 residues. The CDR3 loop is CASSLRGRETQYF. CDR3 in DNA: TGTGCCAGCAGCCTCAGGGGGAGGGAGACCCAGTACTTC. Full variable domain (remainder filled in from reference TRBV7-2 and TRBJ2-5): GAGVSQSPSNKVTEKGKDVELRCDPISGHTALYWYRQSLGQGLEFLIYFQGNSAPDKSGLPSDRFSAERTGGSVSTLTIQRTQQEDSAVYLCASSLRGRETQYFGPGTRLLVL.

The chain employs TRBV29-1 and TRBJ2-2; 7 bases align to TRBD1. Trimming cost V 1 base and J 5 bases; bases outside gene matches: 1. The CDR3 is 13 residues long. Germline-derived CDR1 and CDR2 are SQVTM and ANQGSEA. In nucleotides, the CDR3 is TGCAGCGTTGAAGGACAGGGAACCGGGGAGCTGTTTTTT. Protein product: CSVEGQGTGELFF.

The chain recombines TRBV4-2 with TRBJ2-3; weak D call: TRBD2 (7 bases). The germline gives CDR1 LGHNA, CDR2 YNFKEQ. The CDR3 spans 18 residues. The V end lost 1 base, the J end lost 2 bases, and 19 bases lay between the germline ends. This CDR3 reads CASSQVGGGLLSTDTQYF. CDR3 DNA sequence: TGTGCCAGCAGCCAAGTTGGGGGGGGGCTTCTCTCCACAGATACGCAGTATTTT.

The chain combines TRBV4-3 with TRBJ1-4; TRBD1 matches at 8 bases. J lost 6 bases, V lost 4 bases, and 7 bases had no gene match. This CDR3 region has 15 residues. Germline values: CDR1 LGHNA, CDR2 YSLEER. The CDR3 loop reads CASSRSPGGDEKLFF. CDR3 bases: TGCGCCAGCAGCCGAAGCCCAGGGGGCGATGAAAAACTGTTTTTT.